Listed here are 10 T cell receptor beta chains from one sample, sequenced in a study of beta chain features in type 1 diabetes. Reverse transcribing all isolated RNA meant expressed TCRB transcripts were sequenced. Method: immunoSEQ multiplex PCR; TCRdb's copy keeps in-frame clones and lacks some. The sample holds under 300,000 clones; 25% to 30% are singletons and the top ten take roughly 4.1%. Sequencing was done on a sample of central memory CD4+ T cells from blood. These receptors all come from a young man in good health.

This clone was seen once. The chain is built from TRBV7-9 and TRBJ2-7; D is perhaps TRBD2 (6 bases). Germline-derived CDR1 and CDR2 are SEHNR and FQNEAQ (reference sequence). V lost 6 bases and J lost 7, with 19 bases in between. The CDR3 extends over 14 amino acids. The chain's CDR3 is CASSISGPRDEQYF. The CDR3 DNA reads TGTGCCAGCAGTATTAGCGGCCCGCGGGATGAGCAGTACTTC.

This rearrangement joins TRBV9 to TRBJ2-3, with D unresolved. The CDR3 consists of 15 residues. Germline values: CDR1 SGDLS, CDR2 YYNGEE. The V gene lost 0 bases and the J gene lost 2 bases, with 10 bases spanning the gap. The CDR3 loop is CASSVEIANTDTQYF. The CDR3 bases are TGTGCCAGCAGCGTAGAGATAGCCAACACAGATACGCAGTATTTT.

This clone was detected only a few times. Other DNA sequences from this sample encode an identical CDR3 as well. The rearrangement links TRBV7-2 to TRBJ2-3, with D unclear. Trimming cost V 6 bases and J 6 bases, with 10 bases left between them. The CDR3 spans 12 residues. Germline CDR1 reads SGHTA; CDR2 reads FQGNSA. In nucleotides, the CDR3 is TGTGCCAGCAGTAGGGATCGGGATACGCAGTATTTT. It encodes CASSRDRDTQYF.

This clone was seen a few times. The chain has TRBV5-1 and TRBJ2-4, with 7 bases identical to TRBD1. Germline lookup yields CDR1 SGHRS and CDR2 YFSETQ. The CDR3 has 14 residues. After removal of 4 bases from V and 7 bases from J, the junction contained 8 bases not matched to a gene. The CDR3 DNA follows: TGCGCCAGCAGCCCAGGGGACAGAATGAACATTCAGTACTTC. Translating gives CASSPGDRMNIQYF.

In this sample, this clone turned up a few times. The rearrangement joins TRBV9 to TRBJ1-5; D ambiguous. In germline, CDR1 is SGDLS, CDR2 YYNGEE. This CDR3 has 16 residues. The V and J ends lost 0 bases and 0 bases respectively, with 10 bases between them. The CDR3 sequence: CASSVGVGSSNQPQHF. Here the CDR3 DNA reads TGTGCCAGCAGCGTAGGTGTGGGATCTAGCAATCAGCCCCAGCATTTT.

This clone came up many times. The chain has TRBV7-7 and TRBJ2-2; D remains ambiguous. The CDR3 has 12 amino acids. CDR1 SSHAT and CDR2 FNYEAQ come from the germline V gene (reference sequence). Trimming cost V 3 bases and J 7 bases, with 6 bases left between them. CDR3 bases: TGTGCCAGCAGCTTCCGGAACGGGGAGCTGTTTTTT. It specifies CASSFRNGELFF.

This clone has more than one count but fewer than ten. The rearrangement joins TRBV4-3 to TRBJ1-2; 7 bases are a match to TRBD1. After removal of 1 base from V and 6 bases from J, the junction contained 11 bases not matched to a gene. This CDR3 spans 16 amino acids. In germline, CDR1 is LGHNA, CDR2 YSLEER. In DNA, the CDR3 is TGCGCCAGCAGCCAAGGTAACAGGGGAGGATTGAATGGCTACACCTTC. It is translated as CASSQGNRGGLNGYTF.

This clone was counted between two and nine times. The chain is built from TRBV10-3 and TRBJ2-1, with TRBD2 matching over 7 bases. This CDR3 is 15 amino acids long. In germline, CDR1 is ENHRY, CDR2 SYGVKD. The V gene end was trimmed by 6 bases and the J gene end by 0 bases; junction bases not matched to a gene: 5. In DNA form, the CDR3 reads TGTGCCATCAGCCCGGGGGGAAGCTCCTACAATGAGCAGTTCTTC. Protein sequence: CAISPGGSSYNEQFF.

V gene TRBV14 combines with J gene TRBJ1-2, with a tentative D call TRBD1 (6 bases). Trimming shortened V by 4 bases and J by 6 bases, and 12 bases separated the two germline ends. Germline CDR1 SGHDN, CDR2 FVKESK. The CDR3 runs 13 residues. The CDR3 nucleotides are TGTGCCAGCAGCCGCCGGACAGTTGATGGCTACACCTTC. It specifies CASSRRTVDGYTF.

This clone was counted a few times. This rearrangement joins TRBV6-5 to TRBJ2-7; tentative D call: TRBD2 (6 bases). This CDR3 is 14 amino acids long. The V end lost 5 bases, the J end lost 2 bases, and 13 bases lay between the germline ends. The germline V gene encodes CDR1 MNHEY and CDR2 SVGAGI. Here the CDR3 DNA reads TGTGCCAGCAGTCAAGGAGGGAGGACCTACGAGCAGTACTTC. This codes for CASSQGGRTYEQYF.